The rows below give T cell receptor beta chains drawn from one sample of a study of shared clonotypes between healthy human individuals. The protocol was immunoSEQ multiplex PCR, while the TCRdb copy is restricted to in-frame clones and leaves out a portion. The table has 550,000 to 750,000 clones, approximately 90% seen once. The sequenced material came from naive CD8+ T cells sorted from blood. The receptors stem from a young man in good health. Each CDR3 is given with its conserved first and last residue. The order of the fields is D gene, CDR3 length, J gene, clone size, V gene, CDR3 DNA, CDR3 protein. A D gene is named only where the DNA matches it firmly. Expanded clones get a size class; other rows say once, few or many, or leave the size out.

d_gene: TRBD2; len: 16; j_gene: TRBJ2-2; abundance: NA; v_gene: TRBV9; CDR3nt: TGTGCCAGCAGCGAAGCGGGGCGGGTGAACACCGGGGAGCTGTTTTTT; CDR3aa: CASSEAGRVNTGELFF
d_gene: NA; len: 13; j_gene: TRBJ2-7; abundance: NA; v_gene: TRBV10-3; CDR3nt: TGTGCCATCAGTGCCCCTGGAGTGTACGAGCAGTACTTC; CDR3aa: CAISAPGVYEQYF
d_gene: TRBD1; len: 15; j_gene: TRBJ2-7; abundance: NA; v_gene: TRBV5-1; CDR3nt: TGCGCCAGCAGCCTTACAGGGGGAAGCACTTACGAGCAGTACTTC; CDR3aa: CASSLTGGSTYEQYF
d_gene: TRBD2; len: 16; j_gene: TRBJ2-3; abundance: NA; v_gene: TRBV13; CDR3nt: TGTGCCAGCAGCCCCTGGTCGCGGGGGGGCACAGATACGCAGTATTTT; CDR3aa: CASSPWSRGGTDTQYF
d_gene: TRBD1; len: 14; j_gene: TRBJ2-7; abundance: NA; v_gene: TRBV2; CDR3nt: TGTGCCAGCAGTGAACGGGACAGCACCTACGAGCAGTACTTC; CDR3aa: CASSERDSTYEQYF
d_gene: NA; len: 15; j_gene: TRBJ2-1; abundance: NA; v_gene: TRBV28; CDR3nt: TGTGCCAGCAGTTTAATGGGTACCTCCTACAATGAGCAGTTCTTC; CDR3aa: CASSLMGTSYNEQFF
d_gene: NA; len: 17; j_gene: TRBJ2-3; abundance: NA; v_gene: TRBV28; CDR3nt: TGTGCCAGCAGTACACAGAACTGGGATACCTCCACAGATACGCAGTATTTT; CDR3aa: CASSTQNWDTSTDTQYF
d_gene: TRBD1; len: 14; j_gene: TRBJ2-2; abundance: NA; v_gene: TRBV5-1; CDR3nt: TGCGCCAGCAGCTTGGGACAGGGGACCGGGGAGCTGTTTTTT; CDR3aa: CASSLGQGTGELFF
d_gene: NA; len: 20; j_gene: TRBJ2-1; abundance: NA; v_gene: TRBV28; CDR3nt: TGTGCCAGCAGTACGGTGTTAACTGCCCCCCTTACGAGGTCCTACAATGAGCAGTTCTTC; CDR3aa: CASSTVLTAPLTRSYNEQFF
d_gene: NA; len: 16; j_gene: TRBJ2-3; abundance: once; v_gene: TRBV5-1; CDR3nt: TGCGCCAGCAGCAATCTAACAGAAGTTTACACAGATACGCAGTATTTT; CDR3aa: CASSNLTEVYTDTQYF
d_gene: NA; len: 16; j_gene: TRBJ2-2; abundance: NA; v_gene: TRBV28; CDR3nt: TGTGCCAGCAGTTTGGGGCTGGAGACGAACACCGGGGAGCTGTTTTTT; CDR3aa: CASSLGLETNTGELFF
d_gene: NA; len: 14; j_gene: TRBJ2-1; abundance: NA; v_gene: TRBV19; CDR3nt: TGTGCCAGTAGCTTATGGGAGTGGAGCAATGAGCAGTTCTTC; CDR3aa: CASSLWEWSNEQFF
d_gene: NA; len: 14; j_gene: TRBJ2-1; abundance: NA; v_gene: TRBV7-8; CDR3nt: TGTGCCAGCAGCTTGGACGGCGTTTGGGATGAGCAGTTCTTC; CDR3aa: CASSLDGVWDEQFF
d_gene: NA; len: 14; j_gene: TRBJ1-2; abundance: NA; v_gene: TRBV6-5; CDR3nt: TGTGCCAGCGGGGCGGGGCGGGCTAACTATGGCTACACCTTC; CDR3aa: CASGAGRANYGYTF
d_gene: NA; len: 12; j_gene: TRBJ1-2; abundance: NA; v_gene: TRBV7-9; CDR3nt: TGTGCCAGCACCGTCGGGGGTGAGGGCTACACCTTC; CDR3aa: CASTVGGEGYTF
d_gene: NA; len: 15; j_gene: TRBJ2-7; abundance: NA; v_gene: TRBV7-2; CDR3nt: TGTGCCAGCAGCTTAGTCGGGAATTTACTCGACGAGCAGTACTTC; CDR3aa: CASSLVGNLLDEQYF
d_gene: NA; len: 13; j_gene: TRBJ2-5; abundance: NA; v_gene: TRBV7-9; CDR3nt: TGTGCCAGCATCTACGGGGGTCAAGAGACCCAGTACTTC; CDR3aa: CASIYGGQETQYF
d_gene: NA; len: 18; j_gene: TRBJ2-1; abundance: NA; v_gene: TRBV11-2; CDR3nt: TGTGCCAGCAGCTTTCTCCCCCATGACAGGTTTCAAAGGGATGAGCAGTTCTTC; CDR3aa: CASSFLPHDRFQRDEQFF
d_gene: NA; len: 15; j_gene: TRBJ2-7; abundance: NA; v_gene: TRBV7-8; CDR3nt: TGTGCCAGCAGCTTAGATGGGGGGAGCTCCTACGAGCAGTACTTC; CDR3aa: CASSLDGGSSYEQYF
d_gene: TRBD2; len: 15; j_gene: TRBJ2-3; abundance: NA; v_gene: TRBV6-5; CDR3nt: TGCGCCAGCGCGGGCCCAAGCGGGAGGCCAGATACGCAGTATTTT; CDR3aa: CASAGPSGRPDTQYF
d_gene: NA; len: 13; j_gene: TRBJ2-5; abundance: NA; v_gene: TRBV7-8; CDR3nt: TGTGCCAGCAGCTACTTCGAGGTGGAGACCCAGTACTTC; CDR3aa: CASSYFEVETQYF
d_gene: TRBD2; len: 14; j_gene: TRBJ2-7; abundance: NA; v_gene: TRBV25-1; CDR3nt: TGTGCCAGCAGTGAAGGGGGGGGACCCGACGAGCAGTACTTC; CDR3aa: CASSEGGGPDEQYF
d_gene: NA; len: 15; j_gene: TRBJ1-5; abundance: NA; v_gene: TRBV28; CDR3nt: TGTGCCAGCAGTTTATCAGGGGTTCGCAATCAGCCCCAGCATTTT; CDR3aa: CASSLSGVRNQPQHF
d_gene: TRBD2; len: 15; j_gene: TRBJ2-1; abundance: few; v_gene: TRBV5-4; CDR3nt: TGTGCCAGCAGCTTGTTAGCGGGGTTTCACAATGAGCAGTTCTTC; CDR3aa: CASSLLAGFHNEQFF
d_gene: NA; len: 15; j_gene: TRBJ2-7; abundance: NA; v_gene: TRBV7-9; CDR3nt: TGTGCCAGCAGCTTAGTCATGTCGGCAGAGCTAGAGCAGTACTTC; CDR3aa: CASSLVMSAELEQYF
d_gene: TRBD1; len: 20; j_gene: TRBJ2-1; abundance: NA; v_gene: TRBV28; CDR3nt: TGTGCCAGCAGTTTTAACTGGGACAGGGGAGCGGGTTATGAGATCGGTGAGCAGTTCTTC; CDR3aa: CASSFNWDRGAGYEIGEQFF
d_gene: NA; len: 16; j_gene: TRBJ2-3; abundance: NA; v_gene: TRBV27; CDR3nt: TGTGCCAGCAGTCCTCTAGCGAGTGGTGGTGCAGATACGCAGTATTTT; CDR3aa: CASSPLASGGADTQYF